A selection of T cell receptor beta chains follows, all from one sample in a study of T cell responses to AZD1222 COVID-19 vaccine. Clones were read by immunoSEQ multiplex PCR, and TCRdb kept only the in-frame ones, dropping some. The top ten hold 1.9% of the sample, which has about 180,000 clones, around 90% seen once. Sequencing used peripheral blood, obtained 28 days after the second AZD1222 dose. All receptors derive from an adult who received the AZD1222 COVID-19 vaccine. Both conserved end residues are trimmed from each CDR3. The order of the fields is J gene, V gene, CDR3 protein.

TRBJ1-1 | TRBV7-2 | ASSDLGGGMNTEAF
TRBJ1-2 | TRBV27 | ASSLVQGGLSNYGYT
TRBJ2-6 | TRBV5-3 | ARSSPSGANVLT
TRBJ1-5 | TRBV28 | ASSLSAGGVYQPQH
TRBJ2-3 | TRBV11-2 | ASSLNTPDTQY
TRBJ2-1 | TRBV19 | ASSIWSNHYNEQF
TRBJ1-1 | TRBV6-5 | ASSYNKQIEAF
TRBJ1-5 | TRBV10-2 | ARVRGSNQPQH
TRBJ1-4 | TRBV5-6 | ASSLGVGEKLF
TRBJ1-2 | TRBV28 | ASRSGDRGRGYT
TRBJ2-1 | TRBV3-1/TRBV3-2 | ASSQTGARGF
TRBJ2-7 | TRBV7-2 | ASSLTMDYAHEQY
TRBJ2-3 | TRBV10-3 | AISGPTGTDTQY
TRBJ1-5 | TRBV19 | ASRGRGQDSSPQH
TRBJ1-2 | TRBV5-4 | ASSVDRRNYGYT
TRBJ2-6 | TRBV5-4 | ASSLGLQSSGANVLT
TRBJ2-7 | TRBV29-1 | SVGDRSSYEQY
TRBJ1-1 | TRBV25-1 | ASSTGLNTEAF
TRBJ2-5 | TRBV12-5 | ASGTGDRGETQY
TRBJ2-3 | TRBV7-2 | ASSFNWRSGTSTDTQY
TRBJ1-6 | TRBV19 | ASSRTGGNGSPLH
TRBJ1-2 | TRBV29-1 | SVSKGSHGYT
TRBJ1-5 | TRBV6-5 | ASSWDGRNQPQH
TRBJ1-2 | TRBV12-2 | ASRLKDRGRYYGYT
TRBJ2-3 | TRBV27 | ASSSGSRALATQY
TRBJ1-6 | TRBV7-8 | ASSKGRGETGSNSPLH
TRBJ1-2 | TRBV24-1 | ATSVGQGYNYGYT
TRBJ2-5 | TRBV19 | ASKVGETQY
TRBJ1-6 | TRBV7-3 | ASSLMVYSPLH
TRBJ2-1 | TRBV27 | ASSPWTSGYNEQF
TRBJ2-2 | TRBV3-1/TRBV3-2 | ASSQAGLGELF
TRBJ2-2 | TRBV6-5 | ASSYGFGGDTGELF
TRBJ2-5 | TRBV24-1 | ATGGQGRETQY
TRBJ2-3 | TRBV5-1 | ASSLSGGQPDTQY
TRBJ2-2 | TRBV5-4 | ASSLGNLGLASGELF
TRBJ1-4 | TRBV18 | ASSPPALVGNEKLF
TRBJ2-5 | TRBV30 | AWSVVGGQETQY
TRBJ1-5 | TRBV4-1 | ASSQSPAREHQPQH
TRBJ1-2 | TRBV19 | ASQPRRDNYGYT
TRBJ2-2 | TRBV6-4 | ASSDSLQGWDAPAGELF
TRBJ2-7 | TRBV13 | ASSFLYGNSGSSYEQY
TRBJ1-6 | TRBV5-6 | ASSLVIGNSPLH
TRBJ2-1 | TRBV4-2 | ASSQDGQGANNEQF
TRBJ2-1 | TRBV7-9 | ASSSGLDNEQF
TRBJ1-2 | TRBV10-3 | AISERDSANYGYT
TRBJ1-2 | TRBV19 | ASSPREGVGYT
TRBJ2-3 | TRBV23-1 | ASSQSSSGDTQY
TRBJ2-2 | TRBV24-1 | ATEWGELF
TRBJ2-2 | TRBV27 | ASSPLAGETGELF
TRBJ1-3 | TRBV5-1 | ASNLGTAGNTIY
TRBJ2-7 | TRBV21-1 | ASSKGWHQAYEQY
TRBJ2-2 | TRBV10-3 | ATRGTGELF
TRBJ1-3 | TRBV30 | AWSVGSSSGNTIY
TRBJ2-7 | TRBV7-2 | ASSLGGLSYEQY
TRBJ2-5 | TRBV7-9 | ASLAATGGKTQY
TRBJ1-2 | TRBV11-1 | ASSFGQYGYT